Each of the 32 T cell receptor beta chains below was sequenced from the same sample in a study of technical replicates of blood from several donors. Some clones are missing from TCRdb's copy, which holds only in-frame ones; the method was immunoSEQ multiplex PCR. The profile shows 55,000 to 85,000 clones, about 97% of them singletons. The sample consisted of T cells isolated from PBMCs. The receptor set was obtained from a human donor in good health.

The V and J genes are TRBV19 and TRBJ1-5, with D uncertain. There are 13 residues in the CDR3. Trimming took 3 bases from V and 4 from J, leaving 7 bases between them. Germline-derived CDR1 and CDR2 are LNHDA and SQIVND (reference sequence). CDR3 amino acids: CASSMYGNQPQHF. The CDR3 DNA is TGTGCCAGTAGTATGTACGGGAATCAGCCCCAGCATTTT. The full variable domain, its missing parts supplied by reference TRBV19 and TRBJ1-5, is DGGITQSPKYLFRKEGQNVTLSCEQNLNHDAMYWYRQDPGQGLRLIYYSQIVNDFQKGDIAEGYSVSREKKESFPLTVTSAQKNPTAFYLCASSMYGNQPQHFGDGTRLSIL.

V is TRBV5-1 and J is TRBJ2-7, with a possible D match to TRBD1 (7 bases). This CDR3 spans 12 amino acids. CDR1 and CDR2 (germline): SGHRS, YFSETQ. V lost 4 bases and J lost 6, with 11 bases in between. As DNA, the CDR3 is TGCGCCAGCAGCCCCAGGGGGGTCGAGCAGTACTTC. Amino acid sequence: CASSPRGVEQYF.

The J gene is TRBJ2-7, the V gene TRBV6-1; 7 bases match TRBD1. The germline V gene encodes CDR1 MNHNS and CDR2 SASEGT. The CDR3 totals 12 residues. Losses at the gene ends were 10 bases for V and 3 bases for J; bases not matched to a gene: 6. The DNA of the CDR3 is TGTGCCATAAGGGACAGAAACTACGAGCAGTACTTC. Translated: CAIRDRNYEQYF.

The rearrangement links TRBV27 to TRBJ2-1; 11 bases match TRBD2. The CDR3 runs to 15 residues. Germline assignment: CDR1 MNHEY and CDR2 SMNVEV (reference sequence). V lost 2 bases to trimming and J lost 7 bases; unmatched junction nucleotides: 4. CDR3 in DNA: TGTGCCAGCAGTTTAGCTAGCGGGAGGTGGAATGAGCAGTTCTTC. It codes for CASSLASGRWNEQFF.

This CDR3 reads CASRAGFNQPQHF. In nucleotides, the CDR3 is TGTGCCAGCAGAGCAGGGTTTAATCAGCCCCAGCATTTT. This sequence joins TRBV4-2 and TRBJ1-5; tentatively, D is TRBD1 (5 bases). CDR1 and CDR2 from the germline V gene are LGHNA and YNFKEQ. Trimming took 6 bases from V and 4 from J, leaving 10 bases between them. The CDR3 sequence is 13 residues long.

The rearrangement uses TRBV30 and TRBJ2-4; possibly TRBD1 for D (6 bases). V lost 2 bases to trimming and J lost 6 bases, with 14 bases between them. Germline V CDR1 and CDR2: GTSNPN, SVGIG (reference sequence). This CDR3 contains 14 residues. CDR3 protein: CAWSRTVLANIQYF. The CDR3 bases are TGTGCCTGGAGTAGGACAGTTTTGGCAAACATTCAGTACTTC.

The chain recombines TRBV7-5 with TRBJ2-1; the listed D gene, TRBD2, was not tested against the DNA. TRBV7-5 is designated a pseudogene. The CDR3 loop spans 16 amino acids. In nucleotides, the CDR3 is TGTGCCAGAAGCGGGTACCTAGCGGGAGTAGAGAATGAGCAGTTCTTC. Its protein is CARSGYLAGVENEQFF.

The V call is TRBV4-3, the J call TRBJ1-2; D unresolved. Germline CDR1 reads LGHNA; CDR2 reads YSLEER. This CDR3 spans 14 amino acids. Trimming stripped 0 bases from V and 4 bases from J, with 9 bases between. The CDR3 nucleotides read TGCGCCAGCAGCCAAGATGTGGCAGTCTATGGCTACACCTTC. Translated: CASSQDVAVYGYTF.

The chain is built from TRBV7-2 and TRBJ1-5, with TRBD1 as a possible D gene (5 bases). V lost 5 bases and J lost 2, with 10 bases in between. Per the germline V gene, CDR1 is SGHTA and CDR2 is FQGNSA. The CDR3 contains 14 residues. The CDR3, as DNA: TGTGCCAGCAGCCAACCGACAGGCAATCAGCCCCAGCATTTT. Protein: CASSQPTGNQPQHF. Filled out from reference TRBV7-2 and TRBJ1-5, the complete variable domain reads GAGVSQSPSNKVTEKGKDVELRCDPISGHTALYWYRQSLGQGLEFLIYFQGNSAPDKSGLPSDRFSAERTGGSVSTLTIQRTQQEDSAVYLCASSQPTGNQPQHFGDGTRLSIL.

V usage is TRBV14 and J usage is TRBJ2-3; D is perhaps TRBD2 (5 bases). The V end lost 3 bases, the J end lost 3 bases, and 13 bases lay between the germline ends. Germline-derived CDR1 and CDR2 are SGHDN and FVKESK. The CDR3 loop spans 15 amino acids. The CDR3 DNA follows: TGTGCCAGCAGCCATGTCCGAGGGAAAACAGATACGCAGTATTTT. As protein: CASSHVRGKTDTQYF.

The chain combines TRBV6-6 with TRBJ2-3; 11 bases are shared with TRBD2. This CDR3 spans 14 amino acids. The germline V gene encodes CDR1 MNHNY and CDR2 SVGAGI (reference sequence). V trimming: 6 bases; J trimming: 6 bases; junction bases outside the gene matches: 5. CDR3: CASSGTSGGDTQYF. The CDR3 bases are TGTGCCAGCAGCGGGACTAGCGGTGGGGATACGCAGTATTTT.

V is TRBV4-1 and J is TRBJ1-4; D is unclear. Germline CDR1 and CDR2: MGHRA and YSYEKL. CDR3 length: 13 residues. V shed 0 bases and J shed 8 bases, with 7 bases lying between them. The CDR3 sequence is CASSQDLEEKLFF. The CDR3 DNA sequence: TGCGCCAGCAGCCAAGATCTGGAGGAAAAACTGTTTTTT.

The CDR3 nucleotides are TGTGCCAGCAGTGCTGCGACTAGCGGGATTAGAAATTCCTACGAGCAGTACTTC. Its translation is CASSAATSGIRNSYEQYF. The chain recombines TRBV2 with TRBJ2-7; 11 bases map to TRBD2. Germline CDR1 reads SNHLY; CDR2 reads FYNNEI. There are 18 residues in the CDR3. The V gene end was trimmed by 4 bases and the J gene end by 1 base; junction bases not matched to a gene: 12.

This rearrangement joins TRBV29-1 to TRBJ2-1, with 9 bases fitting TRBD1. There are 13 residues in the CDR3. Germline CDR1 is SQVTM and CDR2 is ANQGSEA. V trimming: 7 bases; J trimming: 7 bases; junction bases outside the gene matches: 8. CDR3 DNA sequence: TGCAGCGCCGGACAGGGGCCAACTAATGAGCAGTTCTTC. The encoded protein is CSAGQGPTNEQFF.

This chain connects TRBV10-1 to TRBJ2-5; D gene uncertain. CDR1 is WNHNN and CDR2 is SYGVQD in the germline V gene (reference sequence). This CDR3 is built from 13 residues. V gave up 10 bases and J gave up 3 bases, with 15 bases separating them. The CDR3 nucleotides are TGCGCCAACCCCAGGATAATAGAAGAGACCCAGTACTTC. The encoded protein is CANPRIIEETQYF.

This clone was picked up one time. The chain has TRBV19 and TRBJ2-7; 9 nucleotides align to TRBD1. J gave up 5 bases and V 9 bases, and 11 bases lay outside the gene matches. Per germline, CDR1 LNHDA and CDR2 SQIVND (reference sequence). The CDR3 length is 14 residues. Here the CDR3 reads CASHNRDRDHEQYF. DNA for the CDR3: TGTGCCAGCCACAACCGGGACAGGGACCACGAGCAGTACTTC.

This clone was seen only once. The V and J genes are TRBV9 and TRBJ2-1; D is perhaps TRBD2 (6 bases). The germline CDR1 and CDR2 sequences are SGDLS and YYNGEE. The V and J ends lost 4 bases and 0 bases respectively, with 11 bases between them. This CDR3 contains 15 residues. CDR3 nucleotides: TGTGCCAGCAGCATTAGCGGAATCTCCTACAATGAGCAGTTCTTC. It encodes CASSISGISYNEQFF.

The chain joins TRBV30 to TRBJ2-2; D is perhaps TRBD2 (6 bases). This CDR3 spans 13 amino acids. Germline lookup yields CDR1 GTSNPN and CDR2 SVGIG (reference sequence). V was clipped by 0 bases and J by 6 bases, with 8 bases between them. The CDR3 DNA sequence: TGTGCCTGGAGTGTTTCTAGCGCCGGGGAGCTGTTTTTT. Its translation: CAWSVSSAGELFF. The full variable domain, rest sourced from reference TRBV30 and TRBJ2-2, is SQTIHQWPATLVQPVGSPLSLECTVEGTSNPNLYWYRQAAGRGLQLLFYSVGIGQISSEVPQNLSASRPQDRQFILSSKKLLLSDSGFYLCAWSVSSAGELFFGEGSRLTVL.

The chain joins TRBV7-3 to TRBJ1-1; D gene unclear. Germline CDR1 reads SGHTA; CDR2 reads FQGTGA. This CDR3 is built from 15 residues. V lost 5 bases and J lost 6, with 19 bases in between. CDR3: CASSKRRDSSAEAFF. The CDR3 coding sequence is TGTGCCAGCAGCAAAAGGAGGGATTCCTCAGCTGAAGCTTTCTTT.

The gene calls are TRBV10-1 and TRBJ1-2; TRBD1 agrees at 8 bases. J was trimmed by 8 bases and V by 8 bases; bases with no gene match: 10. This CDR3 spans 13 amino acids. In germline, CDR1 is WNHNN, CDR2 SYGVQD (reference sequence). The DNA of the CDR3 is TGCGCCAGCGCCAACCAGGGGGCGAAGGGCTACACCTTC. Its protein is CASANQGAKGYTF.

The chain couples TRBV11-3 to TRBJ1-1; D is perhaps TRBD1 (5 bases). CDR3 length: 14 amino acids. The germline V and J ends were trimmed by 3 bases and 0 bases, with 8 bases remaining between them. The germline CDR1 and CDR2 sequences are SGHNT and YENEEA. The CDR3 bases are TGTGCCAGCAGCTTCAGGGCGATGAACACTGAAGCTTTCTTT. Amino acids: CASSFRAMNTEAFF.

The chain uses TRBV6-1 and TRBJ2-7, with 8 bases aligning to TRBD1. Germline values: CDR1 MNHNS, CDR2 SASEGT. The CDR3 is 14 residues long. The trim removed 3 bases at V and 7 bases at J, leaving 8 bases unmatched. The CDR3 DNA reads as TGTGCCAGCAGTGACGCCTGGACAGGGCAGGAGCAGTACTTC. It specifies CASSDAWTGQEQYF.

This clone appeared a single time. The V call is TRBV5-1, the J call TRBJ2-5; 12 nucleotides align to TRBD2. J lost 5 bases, V lost 2 bases, and 10 bases had no gene match. Looked up from germline, CDR1 is SGHRS and CDR2 is YFSETQ. This CDR3 has 17 amino acids. The CDR3 is CASSLETSGSRLETQYF. The CDR3 DNA is TGCGCCAGCAGCTTAGAGACTAGCGGGAGTCGTTTGGAGACCCAGTACTTC.

The V gene is TRBV7-9, the J gene TRBJ2-1; 12 bases are shared with TRBD2. Germline values: CDR1 SEHNR, CDR2 FQNEAQ (reference sequence). V lost 2 bases, J lost 8 bases, and 4 bases stayed unmatched. This CDR3 is built from 15 residues. The CDR3 reads CASSLLLAGGDEQFF. CDR3 DNA sequence: TGTGCCAGCAGCTTACTACTAGCGGGAGGTGATGAGCAGTTCTTC.

The chain couples TRBV14 to TRBJ1-5; D is possibly TRBD1 (5 bases). Trimming stripped 8 bases from V and 7 bases from J, with 18 bases between. Germline values: CDR1 SGHDN, CDR2 FVKESK. The CDR3 runs to 14 residues. CDR3 nucleotide sequence: TGTGCCAGCCCTCCCCAACAGGTTTACCAGCCCCAGCATTTT. This sequence encodes CASPPQQVYQPQHF.

The rearrangement uses TRBV27 and TRBJ1-2; D possibly corresponds to TRBD1 (6 bases). CDR3 size: 13 residues. The V gene's germline CDR1 is MNHEY and CDR2 SMNVEV (reference sequence). V was trimmed by 6 bases and J by 6 bases, leaving 14 bases between them. The CDR3 bases are TGTGCCAGCAGCCCGGGGGGGCGCAATGGCTACACCTTC. Residues: CASSPGGRNGYTF.

The genes are TRBV2 and TRBJ2-2; D unresolved. There are 13 residues in the CDR3. Trimming took 7 bases from V and 5 from J, leaving 11 bases between them. The V gene's germline CDR1 is SNHLY and CDR2 FYNNEI. CDR3 sequence reads: CASILDGTGELFF. In DNA form, the CDR3 reads TGTGCCAGCATTCTAGACGGGACCGGGGAGCTGTTTTTT.

The rearrangement joins TRBV29-1 to TRBJ2-7; 11 bases fit TRBD2. This CDR3 has 14 residues. Trimming cost V 5 bases and J 2 bases; bases outside gene matches: 5. Germline lookup yields CDR1 SQVTM and CDR2 ANQGSEA. The DNA of the CDR3 is TGCAGCGTTCCAGGACTAGCGGGTACCTACGAGCAGTACTTC. Amino acids: CSVPGLAGTYEQYF.

This chain connects TRBV7-2 to TRBJ2-7; 10 bases line up with TRBD2. The CDR3 has 16 amino acids. CDR1 is SGHTA and CDR2 is FQGNSA in the germline V gene. The V and J ends lost 2 bases and 0 bases, in that order; junction bases with no gene match: 4. The CDR3 DNA sequence: TGTGCCAGCAGCTTACGGGCTAGCGGGAGCTCCTACGAGCAGTACTTC. Translated, it gives CASSLRASGSSYEQYF.

The rearrangement links TRBV4-3 to TRBJ2-3, with TRBD2 matching over 7 bases. V trimming: 1 base; J trimming: 1 base; junction bases outside the gene matches: 2. CDR3 length equals 15 residues. CDR1 is LGHNA and CDR2 is YSLEER in the germline V gene. CDR3 DNA sequence: TGCGCCAGCAGCCAAGGGCTAGCGGGCACAGATACGCAGTATTTT. Translating it yields CASSQGLAGTDTQYF.

CDR3 sequence reads: CASSDRASGLNEQFF. The CDR3 bases are TGTGCCAGCAGTGATCGAGCTAGCGGGCTAAATGAGCAGTTCTTC. The J gene is TRBJ2-1, the V gene TRBV6-1, with 8 positions matching TRBD2. Trimming at V came to 3 bases and at J to 7 bases, leaving 8 bases not matched to a gene. Germline CDR1 reads MNHNS; CDR2 reads SASEGT. The CDR3 is 15 amino acids.

The chain employs TRBV7-8 and TRBJ2-7; perhaps TRBD1 as D (5 bases). There are 15 residues in the CDR3. Germline-derived CDR1 and CDR2 are SGHVS and FQNEAQ. Trimming shortened V by 1 base and J by 2 bases, and 12 bases separated the two germline ends. CDR3 DNA sequence: TGTGCCAGCAGCTTAGTGGCTCAGGGCGCCTACGAGCAGTACTTC. It encodes CASSLVAQGAYEQYF.